This T cell receptor beta chain was sequenced for a study of blood T cell repertoires in COVID-19. The CDR3 has 15 residues. Germline loops: CDR1 MNHNY, CDR2 SVGAGI (reference sequence). V was trimmed by 9 bases and J by 4 bases, leaving 19 bases between them. The repertoire was sequenced with immunoSEQ multiplex PCR; TCRdb's copy has only in-frame clones and lacks some. The sample consists of some 59,000 clones, around 73% of them appearing once. The sequenced sample consisted of peripheral blood. The TCR was taken from a man at least 80 years old with active or convalescent COVID-19. The chain has TRBV6-6 and TRBJ2-1; weak D call: TRBD1 (5 bases). CDR3 DNA sequence: TGTGCCAGGTCGGGTGGGGCTCTCTTTTACAATGAGCAGTTCTTC. Protein: CARSGGALFYNEQFF.